Listed here are 29 T cell receptor beta chains from one sample, sequenced in a study of T cell responses to AZD1222 COVID-19 vaccine. The protocol was immunoSEQ multiplex PCR, while the TCRdb copy is restricted to in-frame clones and leaves out a portion. The sample records 95,000 to 110,000 clones, about 90% being singletons. The sample was peripheral blood, taken on day 0 of AZD1222 vaccination. These receptors were obtained from an adult in good health.

The chain recombines TRBV18 with TRBJ2-7; TRBD1 matches 10 bases. Germline-derived CDR1 and CDR2 are KGHSH and LQKENI. The CDR3 has 18 residues. Germline trimming cut 5 bases from V and 4 bases from J; bases unmatched to any gene: 17. CDR3 DNA: TGTGCCAGCTCAAACCACGGGACAGGGGACGGTTTAGGTTACGAGCAGTACTTC. Amino acids: CASSNHGTGDGLGYEQYF.

This CDR3 is CASSLLADTGELFF. The CDR3 DNA is TGTGCCAGCAGCTTACTAGCTGACACCGGGGAGCTGTTTTTT. The chain has TRBV7-6 and TRBJ2-2, with TRBD2 as a possible D gene (5 bases). The CDR3 is made up of 14 amino acids. The germline gives CDR1 SGHVS, CDR2 FNYEAQ. V was pared by 2 bases and J by 3 bases, with 7 bases between.

The CDR3 reads CASSPKEMRDTQYF. The CDR3 DNA reads TGTGCCAGCAGCCCTAAGGAAATGCGCGATACGCAGTATTTT. The chain joins TRBV7-9 to TRBJ2-3; D unclear. This CDR3 is built from 14 residues. V was cut by 5 bases and J by 6 bases, with 15 bases left in between. Germline-derived CDR1 and CDR2 are SEHNR and FQNEAQ (reference sequence).

The chain carries TRBV6-1 and TRBJ1-1, with no clear D. Trimming cost V 1 base and J 0 bases, with 9 bases left between them. The CDR3 loop spans 15 amino acids. CDR1 MNHNS and CDR2 SASEGT come from the germline V gene. The CDR3 sequence: CASSEVSFMNTEAFF. Here the CDR3 DNA reads TGTGCCAGCAGTGAAGTCAGTTTTATGAACACTGAAGCTTTCTTT.

This chain uses TRBV10-2 with TRBJ1-5; weak D call: TRBD1 (6 bases). V gave up 5 bases and J gave up 7 bases, with 12 bases separating them. Germline V gives CDR1 WSHSY, CDR2 SAAADI. CDR3 length equals 13 residues. The CDR3 DNA follows: TGCGCCAGCAGTACAGGGATCCGGCAGCCCCAGCATTTT. Its translation is CASSTGIRQPQHF.

DNA of the CDR3: TGTGCCAGCAGCCCTCGACAGGGGAGGGGTGAAAAACTGTTTTTT. Translated, it gives CASSPRQGRGEKLFF. V is TRBV21-1 and J is TRBJ1-4; the D call of TRBD1 is as the table states it, not checked on the DNA. TRBV21-1 counts as a pseudogene. The CDR3 sequence is 15 residues long.

This clone occurred a few times. The chain links TRBV6-5 to TRBJ2-7; 8 nucleotides agree with TRBD1. The germline V gene encodes CDR1 MNHEY and CDR2 SVGAGI. This CDR3 spans 15 amino acids. Unmatched junction bases numbered 9, after V lost 5 bases and J lost 3 bases. The CDR3 DNA reads TGTGCCAGCAGTCCCCCCGGGACAGGTTTCTACGAGCAGTACTTC. It yields the protein CASSPPGTGFYEQYF.

The chain recombines TRBV11-2 with TRBJ1-4; tentative D call: TRBD1 (6 bases). Trimming took off 5 bases at V and 0 bases at J, with 16 bases between the two ends. This CDR3 is built from 17 residues. Germline V lookup: CDR1 SGHAT, CDR2 FQNNGV. CDR3 amino acids: CASSRTGGVATNEKLFF. DNA of the CDR3: TGTGCCAGCAGCCGCACGGGGGGCGTCGCAACTAATGAAAAACTGTTTTTT. Full variable domain (missing parts from reference TRBV11-2 and TRBJ1-4): EAGVAQSPRYKIIEKRQSVAFWCNPISGHATLYWYQQILGQGPKLLIQFQNNGVVDDSQLPKDRFSAERLKGVDSTLKIQPAKLEDSAVYLCASSRTGGVATNEKLFFGSGTQLSVL.

The chain recombines TRBV19 with TRBJ1-2, with 7 bases matching TRBD1. Germline CDR1 LNHDA, CDR2 SQIVND (reference sequence). The length of the CDR3 is 14 residues. V gave up 6 bases and J gave up 2 bases; unmatched junction bases: 6. The CDR3 reads CASSGQATNYGYTF. The CDR3 DNA follows: TGTGCCAGTAGCGGACAGGCGACCAACTATGGCTACACCTTC.

V usage is TRBV7-2 and J usage is TRBJ2-7; the D gene is possibly TRBD2 (7 bases). Germline values: CDR1 SGHTA, CDR2 FQGNSA. CDR3 length equals 19 residues. V dropped 4 bases and J dropped 3 bases, with 28 bases sitting between them. DNA for the CDR3: TGTGCCAGCAGCTATAGACAGGAAATAAAAAGCGGGGCCGGCTACGAGCAGTACTTC. Its protein product is CASSYRQEIKSGAGYEQYF.

V gene TRBV6-5 combines with J gene TRBJ1-4; 7 bases line up with TRBD1. Germline V CDR1 and CDR2: MNHEY, SVGAGI. J was trimmed by 5 bases and V by 6 bases; bases with no gene match: 6. CDR3 length: 14 residues. In DNA form, the CDR3 reads TGTGCCAGCAGAGGACAGGTTGGGAATGAAAAACTGTTTTTT. This sequence encodes CASRGQVGNEKLFF.

The gene calls are TRBV9 and TRBJ1-1, with D possibly TRBD1 on 5 matching bases. Trimming shortened V by 4 bases and J by 0 bases, and 13 bases separated the two germline ends. The length of the CDR3 is 15 residues. Germline values: CDR1 SGDLS, CDR2 YYNGEE. The CDR3 coding sequence is TGTGCCAGCAGCCTTCGGGGCTCCATGAACACTGAAGCTTTCTTT. Translating it yields CASSLRGSMNTEAFF.

This clone was detected only a few times. The chain combines TRBV5-1 with TRBJ2-2; D unclear. The V gene's germline CDR1 is SGHRS and CDR2 YFSETQ. V lost 1 base, J lost 2 bases, and 3 bases lay in between. The CDR3 contains 13 residues. As DNA, the CDR3 is TGCGCCAGCAGCTTGTATAACACCGGGGAGCTGTTTTTT. The encoded protein is CASSLYNTGELFF.

This rearrangement joins TRBV7-3 to TRBJ2-5, with 8 bases lining up with TRBD1. Trimming took 3 bases from V and 5 from J; bases not matched to a gene: 11. The germline gives CDR1 SGHTA, CDR2 FQGTGA. This CDR3 spans 16 amino acids. The CDR3 DNA sequence: TGTGCCAGCAGCTTTACCGGAGACAGGGGAGCGGAGACCCAGTACTTC. Protein product: CASSFTGDRGAETQYF.

The chain is built from TRBV27 and TRBJ1-1, with D unclear. Trimming removed 2 bases at V and 4 bases at J, with 11 bases between. The CDR3 length is 14 residues. Per germline, CDR1 MNHEY and CDR2 SMNVEV (reference sequence). The CDR3 is CASSLALSGTEAFF. CDR3 nucleotide sequence: TGTGCCAGCAGTTTAGCACTTTCAGGCACTGAAGCTTTCTTT.

The rearrangement links TRBV30 to TRBJ1-1; D call uncertain. The CDR3 runs 11 residues. Trimming took off 2 bases at V and 6 bases at J, with 7 bases between the two ends. From germline, CDR1 is GTSNPN and CDR2 SVGIG (reference sequence). This CDR3 reads CAWSLGSEAFF. The DNA for the CDR3 is TGTGCCTGGAGTTTGGGGTCTGAAGCTTTCTTT.

This clone was picked up one time. The V and J genes are TRBV23-1 and TRBJ1-5, with a tentative D call TRBD1 (5 bases). TRBV23-1 is an ORF, and what it does is uncertain. CDR3 length: 13 amino acids. V shed 7 bases and J shed 7 bases, with 14 bases lying between them. The CDR3 DNA is TGCGCCAGCAATGGGGGAGAGGGCCAGCCCCAGCATTTT. Translating gives CASNGGEGQPQHF.

This chain uses TRBV28 with TRBJ2-7, with D tentatively TRBD2 (5 bases). The V gene lost 6 bases and the J gene lost 0 bases, with 12 bases spanning the gap. The germline CDR1 and CDR2 sequences are MDHEN and SYDVKM. The CDR3 totals 14 residues. DNA of the CDR3: TGTGCCAGCAGGTCGATGGGAGACTCCTACGAGCAGTACTTC. It yields the protein CASRSMGDSYEQYF.

This rearrangement joins TRBV5-1 to TRBJ2-5; D unclear. V lost 2 bases and J lost 2, with 7 bases in between. The CDR3 loop spans 13 amino acids. From germline, CDR1 is SGHRS and CDR2 YFSETQ. CDR3 in amino acids: CASSFAPQETQYF. CDR3 DNA: TGCGCCAGCAGCTTTGCCCCACAAGAGACCCAGTACTTC.

With regard to this clone: Sequence at one end of the junction differs from germline and may be a read error. The V call is TRBV7-7, the J call TRBJ2-2, with 8 bases aligning to TRBD2. The germline V gene has CDR1 SSHAT and CDR2 FNYEAQ (reference sequence). The CDR3 loop spans 17 amino acids. This chain's CDR3 is CASSPPAGGLNTGELFF. DNA of the CDR3: TGTGCTAGCAGCCCACCCGCGGGGGGCTTAAACACCGGGGAGCTGTTTTTT.

The rearrangement joins TRBV15 to TRBJ1-2; TRBD1 matches 8 bases. From germline, CDR1 is LNHNV and CDR2 YYDKDF (reference sequence). The CDR3 length is 14 residues. Trimming cost V 1 base and J 4 bases; bases outside gene matches: 2. CDR3 nucleotides: TGTGCCACCAGCAGAGCCGGGACAGGCTATGGCTACACCTTC. Protein: CATSRAGTGYGYTF.

The gene calls are TRBV9 and TRBJ1-4; D uncertain. Germline-derived CDR1 and CDR2 are SGDLS and YYNGEE. This CDR3 is 15 amino acids long. Trimming removed 3 bases at V and 4 bases at J, with 13 bases between. For the CDR3, the DNA is TGTGCCAGCAGCGCCAGAGGACTTAGTAATGAAAAACTGTTTTTT. It encodes CASSARGLSNEKLFF.

In its sample, this clone was seen once. The rearrangement joins TRBV5-4 to TRBJ2-7; TRBD1 aligns across 7 bases. This CDR3 region has 18 residues. Germline V gene lookup returns CDR1 SGHNT and CDR2 YYREEE (reference sequence). The J segment lost 4 bases and the V segment lost 8 bases, leaving 24 bases of the junction unmatched. The DNA for the CDR3 is TGTGCCAGACCCTCCACTAACAAGGTGAGGGGGCGCTTTTACGAGCAGTACTTC. Protein: CARPSTNKVRGRFYEQYF. Supplemented by reference TRBV5-4 and TRBJ2-7, the full variable domain reads ETGVTQSPTHLIKTRGQQVTLRCSSQSGHNTVSWYQQALGQGPQFIFQYYREEENGRGNFPPRFSGLQFPNYSSELNVNALELDDSALYLCARPSTNKVRGRFYEQYFGPGTRLTVT.

This chain links TRBV27 with TRBJ2-7, with 7 bases that match TRBD1. After removal of 6 bases from V and 4 bases from J, the junction contained 15 bases not matched to a gene. The CDR3 is 16 residues long. Germline V CDR1 and CDR2: MNHEY, SMNVEV (reference sequence). CDR3 nucleotides: TGTGCCAGCAGGGGATCTCTGGTGGGACAGTTTTACGAGCAGTACTTC. Protein sequence: CASRGSLVGQFYEQYF.

The chain is built from TRBV6-2 or TRBV6-3 and TRBJ2-5; D is possibly TRBD2 (6 bases). The V end lost 2 bases, the J end lost 4 bases, and 17 bases lay between the germline ends. The CDR3 is 16 residues long. The germline V gene has CDR1 MNHEY and CDR2 SVGEGT. DNA of the CDR3: TGTGCCAGCAGTTACGGTGGGGGGTCGATGTCAGAGACCCAGTACTTC. Its translation is CASSYGGGSMSETQYF.

The J gene is TRBJ2-5, the V gene TRBV9, with TRBD1 as a possible D gene (6 bases). CDR1 is SGDLS and CDR2 is YYNGEE in the germline V gene. This CDR3 has 15 residues. V was pared by 3 bases and J by 5 bases, with 17 bases between. CDR3 sequence (DNA): TGTGCCAGCAGCGGGGGTTGGGGGCGTAGGGAGACCCAGTACTTC. It yields the protein CASSGGWGRRETQYF. Full variable domain (rest looked up from reference TRBV9 and TRBJ2-5): DSGVTQTPKHLITATGQRVTLRCSPRSGDLSVYWYQQSLDQGLQFLIQYYNGEERAKGNILERFSAQQFPDLHSELNLSSLELGDSALYFCASSGGWGRRETQYFGPGTRLLVL.

J is TRBJ2-7 and V is TRBV6-5; D remains ambiguous. In germline, CDR1 is MNHEY, CDR2 SVGAGI. The CDR3 loop spans 15 amino acids. V lost 0 bases and J lost 3, with 12 bases in between. Here the CDR3 reads CASSYSSGRNYEQYF. The CDR3 nucleotides read TGTGCCAGCAGTTACTCCTCCGGCAGGAACTACGAGCAGTACTTC.

The rearrangement uses TRBV21-1 and TRBJ1-6; the DNA was not compared with TRBD1, the D call given in the table. TRBV21-1 is labeled a pseudogene. The CDR3 has 15 residues. In DNA, the CDR3 is TGTGCCAGCAGCAAAGGGGCCACCTATAATTCACCCCTCCACTTT. The encoded protein is CASSKGATYNSPLHF.

V usage is TRBV30 and J usage is TRBJ2-5; possible D gene TRBD1, 5 bases. CDR1 GTSNPN and CDR2 SVGIG come from the germline V gene (reference sequence). V lost 2 bases to trimming and J lost 5 bases, with 9 bases between them. This CDR3 has 12 residues. The CDR3 bases are TGTGCCTGGAGTTTGAAGGGGGAGACCCAGTACTTC. Amino acids: CAWSLKGETQYF.